The clone carrying this TCR beta chain was counted a few times. Its antigen is unknown. These data originate in a study of T cell repertoires in cytomegalovirus infection. Study-wide context: CMV epitopes that were recently identified and HLA-C-restricted were used alongside well-studied HLA-B-restricted ones. Evidence of both CMV infection and a matching HLA type came from public TCR beta signatures.

V gave up 8 bases and J gave up 1 base, with 8 bases separating them. The CDR3 has 12 amino acids. Germline CDR1 and CDR2: MNHEY and SVGEGT. MiXCR, applied by TCRdb to the reads, yields one record per CDR3 protein. The sample lists 250,000 to 400,000 distinct CDR3 sequences, more than 20% seen once, with about an eighth in the top ten. Study-level findings and limits: The study found HLA-C-restricted CMV-specific TCR beta clonotypes dominating the ex vivo response.

The chain joins TRBV6-2 or TRBV6-3 to TRBJ1-1; D might be TRBD1 (6 bases). The TCR originated in a human donor in good health (CMV status not recorded). Some clones in this sample may be carry-over from other donors' samples. This material consisted of cultured PBMCs, taken from culture after CMV antigen stimulation. This chain's CDR3 is CASVQGNTEAFF. As DNA, the CDR3 is TGTGCCAGCGTACAGGGGAACACTGAAGCTTTCTTT.